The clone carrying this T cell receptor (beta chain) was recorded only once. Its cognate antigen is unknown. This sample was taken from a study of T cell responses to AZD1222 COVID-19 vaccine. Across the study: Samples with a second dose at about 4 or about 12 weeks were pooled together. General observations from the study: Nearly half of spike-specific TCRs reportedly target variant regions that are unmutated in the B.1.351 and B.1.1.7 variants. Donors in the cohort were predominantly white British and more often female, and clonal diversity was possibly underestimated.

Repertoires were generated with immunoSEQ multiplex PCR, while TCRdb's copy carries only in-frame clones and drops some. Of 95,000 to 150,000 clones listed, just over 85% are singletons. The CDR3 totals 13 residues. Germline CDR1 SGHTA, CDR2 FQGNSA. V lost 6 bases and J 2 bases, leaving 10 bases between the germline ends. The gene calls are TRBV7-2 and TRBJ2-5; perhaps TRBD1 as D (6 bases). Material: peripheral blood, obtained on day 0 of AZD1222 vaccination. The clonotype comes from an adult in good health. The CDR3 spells CASRQGPQETQYF. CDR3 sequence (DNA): TGTGCCAGCAGACAGGGCCCACAAGAGACCCAGTACTTC.